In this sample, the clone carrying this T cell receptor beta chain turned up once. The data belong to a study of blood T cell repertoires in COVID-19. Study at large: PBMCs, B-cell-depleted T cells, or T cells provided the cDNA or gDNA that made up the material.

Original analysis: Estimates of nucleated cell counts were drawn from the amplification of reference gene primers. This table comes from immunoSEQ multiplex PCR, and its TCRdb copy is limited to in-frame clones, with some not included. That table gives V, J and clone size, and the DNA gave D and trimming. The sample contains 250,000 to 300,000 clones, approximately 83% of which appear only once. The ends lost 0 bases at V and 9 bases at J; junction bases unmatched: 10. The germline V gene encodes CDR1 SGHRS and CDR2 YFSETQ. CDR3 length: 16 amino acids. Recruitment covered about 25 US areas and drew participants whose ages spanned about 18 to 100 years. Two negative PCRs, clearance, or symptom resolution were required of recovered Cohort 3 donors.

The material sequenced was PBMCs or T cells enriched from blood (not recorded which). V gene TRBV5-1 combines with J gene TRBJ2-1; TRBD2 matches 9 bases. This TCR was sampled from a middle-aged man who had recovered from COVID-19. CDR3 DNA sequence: TGCGCCAGCAGCTTGGCTCCCAGCGGGGGGCCAGGTGAGCAGTTCTTC. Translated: CASSLAPSGGPGEQFF.